This TCR beta chain originates from a study of graft-versus-host responses after intestinal transplantation (dated by TCRdb to the early 2020s). Notes on the research overall: Multivisceral, liver-intestinal, or isolated intestinal transplants were received by the recipients. All recipients received anti-thymocyte globulin induction followed by maintenance tacrolimus and steroids for around three years. Graft-versus-host and host-versus-graft alloreactive T cell clones were tracked in the graft, circulation and bone marrow after intestinal transplantation using bulk TCR-beta CDR3 sequencing. To identify alloreactive clones, pre-transplant mixed lymphocyte reaction products were sequenced and compared with unstimulated pre-transplant donor and recipient T cells. A cohort of about two dozen intestinal transplant recipients, including one retransplant, was enrolled, and 3 patients lacking pretransplant specimens were excluded. Donor T cell macrochimerism was defined as a peak of at least 4% donor T cells among recipient peripheral blood mononuclear cells. Rather than going through the commercial service, samples from three later patients were sequenced in-house on an Illumina MiSeq and processed with MiXCR. Study-wide conclusions, independent of this receptor: GvH clones were detected in recipient bone marrow, and some appeared earlier in ileal mucosa or blood, consistent with an intestinal mucosal origin. High GvH to HvG T cell clonal ratios were observed in the allografts of patients with donor T cell macrochimerism. Peak levels of circulating GvH clones were associated with declines in HvG clones early after transplant. Conclusions were limited by the relatively low number and heterogeneity of intestinal transplant patients.

The sample's time point label, decoded: cells obtained before transplantation from donor or recipient. CD3+CD4+ and CD3+CD8+ populations were FACS-sorted from unstimulated pre-transplant donor and recipient cells taken from spleen or lymph nodes. A note on this clone: What antigen it recognizes has not been identified. No per-base quality is available; no much larger clone lies one base away.

Libraries were built with the immunoSEQ multiplex PCR assay. For most patients, genomic DNA was isolated with the Qiagen DNeasy Blood and Tissue Kit and sent frozen to Adaptive Biotechnologies for TCR sequencing. For most patients, high-throughput TCR-beta CDR3 sequencing of genomic DNA was performed by Adaptive Biotechnologies. In the original analysis: Adaptive's ImmunoSEQ software supplied the TCR sequencing data for around 19 patients, while MiXCR and VDJtools were used to process a few other patients. CD4 versus CD8 sorting errors were corrected by removing sequences found in both subsets at a frequency ratio below 5:1. CDR3 nucleotide sequences shared between donor and recipient were removed because the origin of such sequences could not be assigned. Alloreactive clones required at least 2-fold expansion over unstimulated cells and minimum CFSE-low frequency of 0.002% (template counts) or 0.001% (read counts). Clones were considered mappable if detected in sequenced pre-transplant spleen, lymph node, or MLR CFSE-low populations of the donor or recipient. Cumulative frequency of alloreactive clones was calculated as a percentage of all sequences weighted by copy number. The clones in this table, taken by TCRdb from immuneACCESS, are in-frame only. Not every clone is retained; where verified, under half of the shortfall comes from an unresolved V gene, and the cause of the rest is unknown. D and trimming come from the DNA, and the V and J calls and clone size come from that table. Counted in this sample were more than 85,000 clones; just under 95% of them appeared once. The ten largest clonotypes hold approximately 0.49% of the sample.

The sample here was unstimulated CD8+ T cells sorted from spleen or lymph node cells, taken before intestinal transplant. This sequence originates from a human donor who received an intestinal transplant.

The CDR3 region has the sequence CASSLGDRGTEAFF. DNA sequence: TGTGCCAGCAGCTTAGGGGACAGGGGAACTGAAGCTTTCTTT. The chain is made from TRBV7-8 and TRBJ1-1; 10 central bases correspond to TRBD1. The CDR1 and CDR2 encoded by the germline V gene are SGHVS and FQNEAQ. The CDR3 numbers 14 residues from cysteine through phenylalanine. The retained sequence is limited to the CDR3, 42 bases, with the frame set at the first base. V and J are trimmed by 1 base and 5 bases, and the gene matches miss 1 base of the junction.